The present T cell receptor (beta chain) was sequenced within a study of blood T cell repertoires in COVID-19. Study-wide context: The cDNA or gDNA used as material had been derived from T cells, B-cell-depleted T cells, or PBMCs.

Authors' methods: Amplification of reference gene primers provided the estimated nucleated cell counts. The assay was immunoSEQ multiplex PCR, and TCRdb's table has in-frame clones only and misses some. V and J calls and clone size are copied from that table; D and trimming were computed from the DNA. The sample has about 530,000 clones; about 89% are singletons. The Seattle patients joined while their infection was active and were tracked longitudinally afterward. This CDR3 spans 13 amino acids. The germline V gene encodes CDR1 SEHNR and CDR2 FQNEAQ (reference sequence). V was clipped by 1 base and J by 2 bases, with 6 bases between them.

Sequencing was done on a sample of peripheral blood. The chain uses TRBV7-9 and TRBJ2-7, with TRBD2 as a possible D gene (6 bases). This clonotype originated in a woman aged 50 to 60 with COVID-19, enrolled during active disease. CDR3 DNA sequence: TGTGCCAGCAGCTTAGGACTAGCCTACGAGCAGTACTTC. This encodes CASSLGLAYEQYF. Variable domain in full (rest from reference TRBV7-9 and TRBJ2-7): DTGVSQNPRHKITKRGQNVTFRCDPISEHNRLYWYRQTLGQGPEFLTYFQNEAQLEKSRLLSDRFSAERPKGSFSTLEIQRTEQGDSAMYLCASSLGLAYEQYFGPGTRLTVT.